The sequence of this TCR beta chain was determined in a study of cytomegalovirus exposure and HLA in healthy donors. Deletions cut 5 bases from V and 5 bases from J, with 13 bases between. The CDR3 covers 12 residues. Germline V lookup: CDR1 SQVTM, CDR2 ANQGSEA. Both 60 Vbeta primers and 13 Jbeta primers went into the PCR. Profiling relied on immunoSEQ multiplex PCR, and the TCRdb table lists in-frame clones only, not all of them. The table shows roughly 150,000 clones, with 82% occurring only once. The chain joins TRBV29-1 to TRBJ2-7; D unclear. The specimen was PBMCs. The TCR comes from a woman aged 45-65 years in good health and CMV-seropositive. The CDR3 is CSVTTVAHEQYF. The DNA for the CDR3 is TGCAGCGTTACGACTGTTGCCCACGAGCAGTACTTC.